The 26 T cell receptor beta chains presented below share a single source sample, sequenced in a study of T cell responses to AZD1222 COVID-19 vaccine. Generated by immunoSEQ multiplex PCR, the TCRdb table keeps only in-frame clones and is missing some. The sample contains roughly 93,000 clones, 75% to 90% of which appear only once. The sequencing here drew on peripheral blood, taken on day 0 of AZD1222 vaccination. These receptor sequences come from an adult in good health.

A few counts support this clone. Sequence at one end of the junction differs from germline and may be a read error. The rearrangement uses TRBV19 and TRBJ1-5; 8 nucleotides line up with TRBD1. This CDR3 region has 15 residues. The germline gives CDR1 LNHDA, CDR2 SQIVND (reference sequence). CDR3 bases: TGTGCCAGTAGTACACAGGGGGTGAGCAGTCAGCCCCAGCATTTT. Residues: CASSTQGVSSQPQHF.

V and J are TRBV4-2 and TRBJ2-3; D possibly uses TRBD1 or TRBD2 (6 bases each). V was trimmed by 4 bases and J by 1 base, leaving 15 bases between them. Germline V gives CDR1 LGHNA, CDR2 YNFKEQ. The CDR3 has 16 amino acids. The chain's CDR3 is CASSPGAIMGTDTQYF. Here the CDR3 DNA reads TGTGCCAGCAGCCCGGGGGCTATAATGGGCACAGATACGCAGTATTTT.

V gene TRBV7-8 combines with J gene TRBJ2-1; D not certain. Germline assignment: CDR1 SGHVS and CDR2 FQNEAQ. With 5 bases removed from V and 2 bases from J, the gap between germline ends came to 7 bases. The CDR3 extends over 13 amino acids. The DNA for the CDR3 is TGTGCCAGCAGCCGGGCGGCCTACAATGAGCAGTTCTTC. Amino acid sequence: CASSRAAYNEQFF.

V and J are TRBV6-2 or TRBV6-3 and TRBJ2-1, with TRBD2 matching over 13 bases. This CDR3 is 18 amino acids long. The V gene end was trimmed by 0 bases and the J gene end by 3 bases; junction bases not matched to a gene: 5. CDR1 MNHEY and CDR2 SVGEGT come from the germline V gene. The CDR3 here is CASSYSLRTSGSYNEQFF. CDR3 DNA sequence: TGTGCCAGCAGTTACTCGTTACGGACTAGCGGGAGCTACAATGAGCAGTTCTTC.

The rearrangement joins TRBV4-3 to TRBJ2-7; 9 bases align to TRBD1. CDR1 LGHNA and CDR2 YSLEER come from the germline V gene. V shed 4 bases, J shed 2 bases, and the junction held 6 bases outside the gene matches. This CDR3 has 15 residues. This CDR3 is CASSLSGTGTYEQYF. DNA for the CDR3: TGCGCCAGCAGCCTAAGCGGGACAGGGACCTACGAGCAGTACTTC.

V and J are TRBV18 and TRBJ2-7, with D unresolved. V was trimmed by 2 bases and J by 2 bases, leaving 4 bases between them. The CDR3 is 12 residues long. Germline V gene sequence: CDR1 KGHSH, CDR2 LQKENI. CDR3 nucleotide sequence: TGTGCCAGCTCACCAAGGCCCTACGAGCAGTACTTC. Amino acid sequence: CASSPRPYEQYF.

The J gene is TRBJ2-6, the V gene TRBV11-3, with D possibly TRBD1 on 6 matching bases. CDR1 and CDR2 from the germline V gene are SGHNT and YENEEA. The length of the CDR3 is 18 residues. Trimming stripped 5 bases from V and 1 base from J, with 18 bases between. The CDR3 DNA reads TGTGCCAGCAGCCCAGTGAGGGGACACAGGTCTGGGGCCAACGTCCTGACTTTC. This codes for CASSPVRGHRSGANVLTF.

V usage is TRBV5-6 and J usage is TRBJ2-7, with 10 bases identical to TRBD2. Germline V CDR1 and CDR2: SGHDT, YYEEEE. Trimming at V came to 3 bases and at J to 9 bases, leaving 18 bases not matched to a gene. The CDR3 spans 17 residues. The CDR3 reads CASSYGTSVARPFGQYF. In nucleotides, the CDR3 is TGTGCCAGCAGCTACGGGACTAGCGTCGCCCGTCCCTTCGGGCAGTACTTC.

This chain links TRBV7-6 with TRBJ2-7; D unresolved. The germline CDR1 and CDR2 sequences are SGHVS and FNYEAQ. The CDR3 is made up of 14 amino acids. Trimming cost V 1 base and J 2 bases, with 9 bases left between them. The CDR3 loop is CASSLGSTAYEQYF. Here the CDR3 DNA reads TGTGCCAGCAGCTTAGGCAGCACAGCCTACGAGCAGTACTTC. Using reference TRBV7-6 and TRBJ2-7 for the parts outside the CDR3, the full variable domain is GAGVSQSPRYKVTKRGQDVALRCDPISGHVSLYWYRQALGQGPEFLTYFNYEAQQDKSGLPNDRFSAERPEGSISTLTIQRTEQRDSAMYRCASSLGSTAYEQYFGPGTRLTVT.

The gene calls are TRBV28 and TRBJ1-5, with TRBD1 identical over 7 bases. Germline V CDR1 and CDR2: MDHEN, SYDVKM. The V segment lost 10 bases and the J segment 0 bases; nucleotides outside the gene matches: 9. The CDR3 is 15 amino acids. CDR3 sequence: CATTDRRDSNQPQHF. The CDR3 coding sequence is TGTGCCACCACGGACAGGCGCGATAGCAATCAGCCCCAGCATTTT.

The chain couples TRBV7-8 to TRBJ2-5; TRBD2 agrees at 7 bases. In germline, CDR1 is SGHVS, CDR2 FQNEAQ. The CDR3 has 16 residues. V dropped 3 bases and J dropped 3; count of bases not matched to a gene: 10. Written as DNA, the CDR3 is TGTGCCAGCAGCTTGTCCCCCGGGGCGGGAGAAGAGACCCAGTACTTC. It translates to CASSLSPGAGEETQYF.

CDR3 in DNA: TGTGCCAGCACCGAAATACGGGGAGGGAGGGCAGGTACACCACGAAGCTTCTGCGAGCAGTACTTC. As protein: CASTEIRGGRAGTPRSFCEQYF. V and J are TRBV21-1 and TRBJ2-7; TRBD2 is taken as the D call from the table, unchecked against the DNA. TRBV21-1 is classified as a pseudogene. The CDR3 sequence is 22 residues long.

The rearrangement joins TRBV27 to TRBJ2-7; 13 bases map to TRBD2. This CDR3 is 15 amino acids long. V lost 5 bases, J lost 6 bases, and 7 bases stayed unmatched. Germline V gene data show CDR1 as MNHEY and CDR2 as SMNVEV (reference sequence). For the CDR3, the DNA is TGTGCCAGCAGTCCCCGACTAGCGGGAGGCGGCGAGCAGTACTTC. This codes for CASSPRLAGGGEQYF.

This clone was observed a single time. The CDR3 region is CASSQVSGTPIEQYF. The DNA of the CDR3 is TGTGCCAGCAGCCAAGTGAGCGGGACACCCATCGAGCAGTACTTC. V is TRBV3-1 (or the pseudogene TRBV3-2) and J is TRBJ2-7, with D possibly matching TRBD2 (7 bases). The CDR3 is 15 residues long. The germline V gene encodes CDR1 LGHDT and CDR2 YNNKEL (reference sequence). The V and J ends lost 1 base and 6 bases respectively, with 16 bases between them.

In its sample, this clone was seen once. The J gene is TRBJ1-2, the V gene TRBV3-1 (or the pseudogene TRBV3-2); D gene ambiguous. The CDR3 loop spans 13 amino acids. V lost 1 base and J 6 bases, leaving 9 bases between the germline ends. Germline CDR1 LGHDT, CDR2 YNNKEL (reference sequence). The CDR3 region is CASSQGSLNGYTF. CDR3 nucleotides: TGTGCCAGCAGCCAAGGTAGCTTAAATGGCTACACCTTC.

The CDR3 nucleotides are TGTGCCAGCAGTGTCGCGACTAGCGGGGTTTACAATGAGCAGTTCTTC. Translated: CASSVATSGVYNEQFF. J is TRBJ2-1 and V is TRBV27, with 11 positions matching TRBD2. This CDR3 contains 16 residues. V was clipped by 5 bases and J by 4 bases; unmatched bases: 7. In germline, CDR1 is MNHEY, CDR2 SMNVEV (reference sequence).

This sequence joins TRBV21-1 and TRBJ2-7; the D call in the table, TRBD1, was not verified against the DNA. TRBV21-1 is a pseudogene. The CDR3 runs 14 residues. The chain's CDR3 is CARSTGGRSYEQYF. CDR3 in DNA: TGTGCCAGATCTACAGGGGGTCGTTCCTACGAGCAGTACTTC.

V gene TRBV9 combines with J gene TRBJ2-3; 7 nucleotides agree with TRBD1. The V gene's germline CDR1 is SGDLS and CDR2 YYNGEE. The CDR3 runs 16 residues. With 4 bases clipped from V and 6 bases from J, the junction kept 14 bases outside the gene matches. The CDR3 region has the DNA TGTGCCAGCAGCCCCCCCGGAACAGCCAGGGGGGATACGCAGTATTTT. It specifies CASSPPGTARGDTQYF.

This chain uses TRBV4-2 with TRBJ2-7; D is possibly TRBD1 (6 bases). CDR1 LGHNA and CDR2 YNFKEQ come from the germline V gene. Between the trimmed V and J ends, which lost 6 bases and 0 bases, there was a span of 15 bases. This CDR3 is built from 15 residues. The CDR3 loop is CASSPPSRGSYEQYF. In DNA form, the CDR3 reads TGTGCCAGCAGTCCCCCTTCCAGGGGCTCCTACGAGCAGTACTTC.

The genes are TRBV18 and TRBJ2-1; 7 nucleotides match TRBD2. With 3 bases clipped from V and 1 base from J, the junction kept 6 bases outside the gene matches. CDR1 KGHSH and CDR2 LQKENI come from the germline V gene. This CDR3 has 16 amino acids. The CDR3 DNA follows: TGTGCCAGCTCACCCATGGGGCGGGGGTCCTACAATGAGCAGTTCTTC. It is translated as CASSPMGRGSYNEQFF. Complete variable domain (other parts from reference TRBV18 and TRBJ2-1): NAGVMQNPRHLVRRRGQEARLRCSPMKGHSHVYWYRQLPEEGLKFMVYLQKENIIDESGMPKERFSAEFPKEGPSILRIQQVVRGDSAAYFCASSPMGRGSYNEQFFGPGTRLTVL.

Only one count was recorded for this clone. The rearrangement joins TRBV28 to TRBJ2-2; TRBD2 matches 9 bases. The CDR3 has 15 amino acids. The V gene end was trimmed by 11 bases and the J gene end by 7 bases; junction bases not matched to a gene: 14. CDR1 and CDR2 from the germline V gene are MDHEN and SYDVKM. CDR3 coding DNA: TGTGCCGTCCTAGGGGCGGGAGGGCCTAACGGGGAGCTGTTTTTT. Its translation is CAVLGAGGPNGELFF.

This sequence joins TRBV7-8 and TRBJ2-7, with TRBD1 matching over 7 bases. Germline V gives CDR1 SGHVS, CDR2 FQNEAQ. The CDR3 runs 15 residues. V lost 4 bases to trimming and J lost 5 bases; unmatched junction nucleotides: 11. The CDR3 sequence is CASSSDRVNSDEQYF. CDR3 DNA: TGTGCCAGCAGCTCCGACAGGGTTAATTCCGACGAGCAGTACTTC.

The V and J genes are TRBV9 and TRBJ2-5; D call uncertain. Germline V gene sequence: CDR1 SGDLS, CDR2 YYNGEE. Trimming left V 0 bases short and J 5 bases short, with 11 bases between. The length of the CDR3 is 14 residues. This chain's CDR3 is CASSVGRRRETQYF. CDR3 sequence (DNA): TGTGCCAGCAGCGTAGGTCGCAGGCGGGAGACCCAGTACTTC.

CDR3 protein: CASSPTGGGNQPQHF. Written as DNA, the CDR3 is TGTGCCAGCAGTCCTACAGGGGGTGGCAATCAGCCCCAGCATTTT. The V call is TRBV6-5, the J call TRBJ1-5, with 8 bases aligning to TRBD1. The V and J ends lost 5 bases and 2 bases, in that order; junction bases with no gene match: 5. The germline V gene has CDR1 MNHEY and CDR2 SVGAGI. The CDR3 runs to 15 residues.

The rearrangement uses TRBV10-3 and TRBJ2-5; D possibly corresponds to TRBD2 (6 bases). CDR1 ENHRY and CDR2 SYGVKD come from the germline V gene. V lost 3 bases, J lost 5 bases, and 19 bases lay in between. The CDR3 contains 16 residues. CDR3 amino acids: CAISDPDGSGRETQYF. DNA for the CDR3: TGTGCCATCAGTGACCCGGATGGTAGCGGCCGTGAGACCCAGTACTTC.

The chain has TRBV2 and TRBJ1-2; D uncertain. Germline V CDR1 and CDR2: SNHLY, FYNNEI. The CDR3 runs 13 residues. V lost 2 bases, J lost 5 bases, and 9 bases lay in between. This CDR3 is CASSEPQEYGYTF. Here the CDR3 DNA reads TGTGCCAGCAGTGAACCCCAGGAGTATGGCTACACCTTC.